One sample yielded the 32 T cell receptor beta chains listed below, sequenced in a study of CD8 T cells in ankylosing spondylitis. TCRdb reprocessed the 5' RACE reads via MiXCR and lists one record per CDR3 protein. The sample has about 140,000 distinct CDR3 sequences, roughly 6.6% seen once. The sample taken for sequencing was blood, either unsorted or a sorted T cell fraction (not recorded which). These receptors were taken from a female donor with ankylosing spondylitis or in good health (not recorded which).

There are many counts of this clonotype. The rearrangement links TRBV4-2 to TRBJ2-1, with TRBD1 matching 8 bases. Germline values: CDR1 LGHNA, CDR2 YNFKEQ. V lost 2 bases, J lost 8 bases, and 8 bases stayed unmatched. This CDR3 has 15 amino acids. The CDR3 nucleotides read TGTGCCAGCAGCCAAACCGCGCAGGGGGCAGATGAGCAGTTCTTC. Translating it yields CASSQTAQGADEQFF.

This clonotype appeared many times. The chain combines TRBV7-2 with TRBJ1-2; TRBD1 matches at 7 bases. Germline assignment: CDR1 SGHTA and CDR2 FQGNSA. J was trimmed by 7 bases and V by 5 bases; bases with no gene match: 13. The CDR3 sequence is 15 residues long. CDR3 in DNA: TGTGCCAGCAGCGCCGGGACAGCTGATTCAGGTGGCTACACCTTC. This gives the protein CASSAGTADSGGYTF.

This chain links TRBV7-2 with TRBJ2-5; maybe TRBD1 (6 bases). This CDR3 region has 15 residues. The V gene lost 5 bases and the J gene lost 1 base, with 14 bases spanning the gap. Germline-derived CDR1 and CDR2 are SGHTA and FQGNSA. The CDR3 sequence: CASSETGNFQETQYF. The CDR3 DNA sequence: TGTGCCAGCAGCGAAACAGGGAACTTCCAAGAGACCCAGTACTTC.

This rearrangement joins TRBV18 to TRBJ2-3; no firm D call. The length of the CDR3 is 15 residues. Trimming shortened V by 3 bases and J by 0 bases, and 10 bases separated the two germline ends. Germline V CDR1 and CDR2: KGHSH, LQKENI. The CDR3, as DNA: TGTGCCAGCTCACCCCGAACGGGTAGCACAGATACGCAGTATTTT. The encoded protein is CASSPRTGSTDTQYF.

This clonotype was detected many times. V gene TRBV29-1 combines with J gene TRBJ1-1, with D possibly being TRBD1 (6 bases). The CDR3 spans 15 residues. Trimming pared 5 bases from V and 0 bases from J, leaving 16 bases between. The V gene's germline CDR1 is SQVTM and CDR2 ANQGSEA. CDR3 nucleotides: TGCAGCGTTAAAAGATCTACAGGGTTGAACACTGAAGCTTTCTTT. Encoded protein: CSVKRSTGLNTEAFF.

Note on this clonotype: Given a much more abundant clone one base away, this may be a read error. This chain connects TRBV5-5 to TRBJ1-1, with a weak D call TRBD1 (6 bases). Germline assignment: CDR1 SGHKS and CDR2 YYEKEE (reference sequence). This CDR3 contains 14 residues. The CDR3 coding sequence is TGTGCCAACAGCTCCGGGACAACAAGAACTGAAGCTTTCTTT. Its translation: CANSSGTTRTEAFF.

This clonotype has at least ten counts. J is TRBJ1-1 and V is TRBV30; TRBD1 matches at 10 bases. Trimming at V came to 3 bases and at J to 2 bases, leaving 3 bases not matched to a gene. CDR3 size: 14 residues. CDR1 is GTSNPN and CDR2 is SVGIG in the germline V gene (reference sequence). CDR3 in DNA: TGTGCCTGGAGGGAGACAGGGGGCAACACTGAAGCTTTCTTT. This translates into CAWRETGGNTEAFF.

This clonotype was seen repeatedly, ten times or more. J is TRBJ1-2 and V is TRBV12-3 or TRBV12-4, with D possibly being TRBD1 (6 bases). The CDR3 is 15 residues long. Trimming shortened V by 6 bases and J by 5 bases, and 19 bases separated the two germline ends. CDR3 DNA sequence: TGTGCCAGCAGCCGGACCTCGGGGGGCGGGTATGGCTACACCTTC. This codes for CASSRTSGGGYGYTF.

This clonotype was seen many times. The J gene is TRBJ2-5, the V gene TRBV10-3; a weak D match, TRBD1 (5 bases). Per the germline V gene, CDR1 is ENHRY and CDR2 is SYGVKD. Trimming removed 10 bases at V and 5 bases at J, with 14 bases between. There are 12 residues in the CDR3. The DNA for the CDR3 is TGTGCCACCGGACCCAAGGGGGAGACCCAGTACTTC. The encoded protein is CATGPKGETQYF.

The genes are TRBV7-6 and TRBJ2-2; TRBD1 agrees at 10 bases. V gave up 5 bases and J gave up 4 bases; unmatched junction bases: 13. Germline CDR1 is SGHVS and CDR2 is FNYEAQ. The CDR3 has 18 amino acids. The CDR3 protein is CASSPYLRDRGITGELFF. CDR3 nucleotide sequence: TGTGCCAGCAGCCCCTACCTACGGGACAGGGGAATCACCGGGGAGCTGTTTTTT. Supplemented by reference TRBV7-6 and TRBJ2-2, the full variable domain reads GAGVSQSPRYKVTKRGQDVALRCDPISGHVSLYWYRQALGQGPEFLTYFNYEAQQDKSGLPNDRFSAERPEGSISTLTIQRTEQRDSAMYRCASSPYLRDRGITGELFFGEGSRLTVL.

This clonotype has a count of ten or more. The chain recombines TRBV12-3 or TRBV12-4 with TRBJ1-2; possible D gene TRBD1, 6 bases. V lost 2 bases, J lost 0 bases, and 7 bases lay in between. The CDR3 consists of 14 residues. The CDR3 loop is CASSLQGPNYGYTF. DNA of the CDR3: TGTGCCAGCAGTTTACAGGGGCCTAACTATGGCTACACCTTC.

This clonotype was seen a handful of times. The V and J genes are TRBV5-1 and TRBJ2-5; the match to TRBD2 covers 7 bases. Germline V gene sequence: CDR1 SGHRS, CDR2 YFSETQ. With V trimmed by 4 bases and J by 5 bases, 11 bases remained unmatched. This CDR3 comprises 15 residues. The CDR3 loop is CASSPGTNSMETQYF. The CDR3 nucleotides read TGCGCCAGCAGCCCCGGGACTAATAGCATGGAGACCCAGTACTTC.

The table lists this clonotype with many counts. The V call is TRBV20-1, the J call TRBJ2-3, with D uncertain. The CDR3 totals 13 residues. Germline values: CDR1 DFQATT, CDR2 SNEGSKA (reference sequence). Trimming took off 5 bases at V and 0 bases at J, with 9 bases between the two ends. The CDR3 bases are TGCAGTGCTTCCTCATCTAGCACAGATACGCAGTATTTT. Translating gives CSASSSSTDTQYF.

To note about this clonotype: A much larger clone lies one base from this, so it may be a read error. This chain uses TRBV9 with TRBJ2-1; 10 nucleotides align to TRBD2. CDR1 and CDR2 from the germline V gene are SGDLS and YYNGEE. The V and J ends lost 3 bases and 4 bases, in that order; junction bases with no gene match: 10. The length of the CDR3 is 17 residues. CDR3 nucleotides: TGTGCCAGCAGCGAGGCCACGGGACTAGCGTCATACAATGAGCAGTTCTTC. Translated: CASSEATGLASYNEQFF.

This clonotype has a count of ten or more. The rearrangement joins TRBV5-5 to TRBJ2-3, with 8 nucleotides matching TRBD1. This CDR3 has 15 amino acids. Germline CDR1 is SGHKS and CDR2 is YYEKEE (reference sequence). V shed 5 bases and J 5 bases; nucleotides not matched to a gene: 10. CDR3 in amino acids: CASSTQTGGVDTQYF. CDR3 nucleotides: TGTGCCAGCAGTACTCAAACAGGGGGTGTAGATACGCAGTATTTT.

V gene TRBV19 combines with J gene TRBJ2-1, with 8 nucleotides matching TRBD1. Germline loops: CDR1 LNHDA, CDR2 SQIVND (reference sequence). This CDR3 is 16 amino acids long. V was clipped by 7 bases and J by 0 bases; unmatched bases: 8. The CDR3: CASTPGQVSSYNEQFF. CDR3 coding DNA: TGTGCCAGTACCCCGGGACAGGTCAGCTCCTACAATGAGCAGTTCTTC.

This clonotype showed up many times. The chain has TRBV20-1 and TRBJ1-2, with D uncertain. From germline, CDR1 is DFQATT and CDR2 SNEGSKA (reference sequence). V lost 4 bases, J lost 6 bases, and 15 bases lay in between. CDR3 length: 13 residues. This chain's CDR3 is CSATRTEADGYTF. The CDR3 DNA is TGCAGTGCTACCCGGACGGAAGCCGATGGCTACACCTTC.

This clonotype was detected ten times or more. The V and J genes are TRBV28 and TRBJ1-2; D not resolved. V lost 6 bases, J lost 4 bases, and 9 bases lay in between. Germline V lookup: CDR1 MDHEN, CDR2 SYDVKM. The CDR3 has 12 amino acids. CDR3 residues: CASSDVFYGYTF. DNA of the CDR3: TGTGCCAGCAGCGACGTCTTCTATGGCTACACCTTC.

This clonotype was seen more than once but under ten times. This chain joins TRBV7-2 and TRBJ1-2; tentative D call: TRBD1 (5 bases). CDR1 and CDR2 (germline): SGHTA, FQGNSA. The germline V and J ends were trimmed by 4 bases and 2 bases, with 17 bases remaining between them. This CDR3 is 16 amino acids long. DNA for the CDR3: TGTGCCAGCAGCTCTACCGGGGGGGGGATCAACTATGGCTACACCTTC. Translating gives CASSSTGGGINYGYTF.

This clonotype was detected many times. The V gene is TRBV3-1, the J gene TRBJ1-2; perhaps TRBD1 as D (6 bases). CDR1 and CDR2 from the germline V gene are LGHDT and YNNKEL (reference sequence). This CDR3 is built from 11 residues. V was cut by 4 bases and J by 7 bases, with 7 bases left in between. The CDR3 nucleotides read TGTGCCAGCAGCCTAGGGGGTGGCTACACCTTC. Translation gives CASSLGGGYTF.

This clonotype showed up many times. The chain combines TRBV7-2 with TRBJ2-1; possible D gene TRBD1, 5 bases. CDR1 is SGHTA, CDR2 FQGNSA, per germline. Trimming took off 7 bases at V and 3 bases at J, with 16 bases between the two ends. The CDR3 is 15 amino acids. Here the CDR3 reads CASNQEGAIYNEQFF. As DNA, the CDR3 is TGTGCCAGCAACCAAGAAGGGGCAATCTACAATGAGCAGTTCTTC. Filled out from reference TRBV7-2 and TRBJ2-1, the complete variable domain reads GAGVSQSPSNKVTEKGKDVELRCDPISGHTALYWYRQSLGQGLEFLIYFQGNSAPDKSGLPSDRFSAERTGGSVSTLTIQRTQQEDSAVYLCASNQEGAIYNEQFFGPGTRLTVL.

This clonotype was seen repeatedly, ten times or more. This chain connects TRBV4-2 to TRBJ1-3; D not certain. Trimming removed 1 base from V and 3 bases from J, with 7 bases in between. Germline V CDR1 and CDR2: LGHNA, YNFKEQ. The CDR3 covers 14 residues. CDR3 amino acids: CASSQGNNGNTIYF. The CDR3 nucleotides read TGTGCCAGCAGCCAAGGAAACAATGGAAACACCATATATTTT.

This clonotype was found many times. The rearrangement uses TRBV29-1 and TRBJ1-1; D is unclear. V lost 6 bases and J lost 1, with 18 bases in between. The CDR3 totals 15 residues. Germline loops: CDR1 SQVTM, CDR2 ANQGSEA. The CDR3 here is CSVSPRGGPNTEAFF. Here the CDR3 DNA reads TGCAGCGTCTCGCCGAGAGGAGGGCCGAACACTGAAGCTTTCTTT. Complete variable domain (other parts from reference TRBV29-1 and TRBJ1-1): SAVISQKPSRDICQRGTSLTIQCQVDSQVTMMFWYRQQPGQSLTLIATANQGSEATYESGFVIDKFPISRPNLTFSTLTVSNMSPEDSSIYLCSVSPRGGPNTEAFFGQGTRLTVV.

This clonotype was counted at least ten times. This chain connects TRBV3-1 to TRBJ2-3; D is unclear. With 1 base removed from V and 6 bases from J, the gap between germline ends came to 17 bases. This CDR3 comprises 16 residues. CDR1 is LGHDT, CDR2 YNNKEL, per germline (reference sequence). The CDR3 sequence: CASSQVLQASRDTQYF. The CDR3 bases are TGTGCCAGCAGCCAAGTTCTTCAAGCAAGCAGGGATACGCAGTATTTT.

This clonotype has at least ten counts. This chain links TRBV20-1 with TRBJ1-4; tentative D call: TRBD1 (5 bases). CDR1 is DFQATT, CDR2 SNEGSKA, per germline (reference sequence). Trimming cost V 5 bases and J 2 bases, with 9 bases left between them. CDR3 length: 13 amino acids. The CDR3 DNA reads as TGCAGTGCTGGGGACGGCACTAATGAAAAACTGTTTTTT. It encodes CSAGDGTNEKLFF.

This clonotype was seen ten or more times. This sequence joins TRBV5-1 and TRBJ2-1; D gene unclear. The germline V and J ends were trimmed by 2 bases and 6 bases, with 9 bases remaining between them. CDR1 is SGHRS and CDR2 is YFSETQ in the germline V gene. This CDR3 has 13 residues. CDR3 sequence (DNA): TGCGCCAGCAGCTTTCTTTCCACCAATGAGCAGTTCTTC. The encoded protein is CASSFLSTNEQFF.

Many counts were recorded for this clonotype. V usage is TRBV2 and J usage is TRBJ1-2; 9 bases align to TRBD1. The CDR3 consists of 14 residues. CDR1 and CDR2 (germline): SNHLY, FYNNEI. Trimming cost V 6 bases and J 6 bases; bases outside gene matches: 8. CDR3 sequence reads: CASRLTQGAHGYTF. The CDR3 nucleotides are TGTGCCAGCAGATTAACACAGGGGGCGCATGGCTACACCTTC.

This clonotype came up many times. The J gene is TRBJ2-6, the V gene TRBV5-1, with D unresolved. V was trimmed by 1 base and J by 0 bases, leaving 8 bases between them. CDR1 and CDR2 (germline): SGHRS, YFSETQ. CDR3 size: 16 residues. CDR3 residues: CASSLRRPSGANVLTF. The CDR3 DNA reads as TGCGCCAGCAGCTTGCGGCGGCCCTCTGGGGCCAACGTCCTGACTTTC.

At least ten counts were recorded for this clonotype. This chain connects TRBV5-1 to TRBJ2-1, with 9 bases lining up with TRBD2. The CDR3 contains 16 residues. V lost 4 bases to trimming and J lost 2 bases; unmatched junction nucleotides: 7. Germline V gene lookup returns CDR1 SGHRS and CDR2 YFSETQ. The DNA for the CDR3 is TGCGCCAGCAGCCCGGCCAGCGGGGGGCCCTACAATGAGCAGTTCTTC. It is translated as CASSPASGGPYNEQFF.

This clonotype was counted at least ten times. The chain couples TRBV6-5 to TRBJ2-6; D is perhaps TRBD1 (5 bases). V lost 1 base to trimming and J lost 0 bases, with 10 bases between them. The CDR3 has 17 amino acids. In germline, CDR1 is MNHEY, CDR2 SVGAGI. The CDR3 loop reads CASSYLGQDSGANVLTF. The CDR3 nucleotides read TGTGCCAGCAGTTACTTAGGACAAGACTCTGGGGCCAACGTCCTGACTTTC.

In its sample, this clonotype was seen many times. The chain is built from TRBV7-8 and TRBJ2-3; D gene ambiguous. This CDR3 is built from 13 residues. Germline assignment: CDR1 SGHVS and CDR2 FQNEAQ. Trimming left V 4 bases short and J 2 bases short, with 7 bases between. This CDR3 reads CASSSTVTDTQYF. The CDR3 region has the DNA TGTGCCAGCAGCTCGACGGTCACAGATACGCAGTATTTT.

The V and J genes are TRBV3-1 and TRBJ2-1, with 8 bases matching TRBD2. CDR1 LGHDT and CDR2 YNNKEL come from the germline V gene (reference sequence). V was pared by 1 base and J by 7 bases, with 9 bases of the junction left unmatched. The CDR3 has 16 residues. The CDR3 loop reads CASSQAGGGGQNEQFF. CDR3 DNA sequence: TGTGCCAGCAGCCAAGCCGGGGGGGGGGGCCAGAATGAGCAGTTCTTC.